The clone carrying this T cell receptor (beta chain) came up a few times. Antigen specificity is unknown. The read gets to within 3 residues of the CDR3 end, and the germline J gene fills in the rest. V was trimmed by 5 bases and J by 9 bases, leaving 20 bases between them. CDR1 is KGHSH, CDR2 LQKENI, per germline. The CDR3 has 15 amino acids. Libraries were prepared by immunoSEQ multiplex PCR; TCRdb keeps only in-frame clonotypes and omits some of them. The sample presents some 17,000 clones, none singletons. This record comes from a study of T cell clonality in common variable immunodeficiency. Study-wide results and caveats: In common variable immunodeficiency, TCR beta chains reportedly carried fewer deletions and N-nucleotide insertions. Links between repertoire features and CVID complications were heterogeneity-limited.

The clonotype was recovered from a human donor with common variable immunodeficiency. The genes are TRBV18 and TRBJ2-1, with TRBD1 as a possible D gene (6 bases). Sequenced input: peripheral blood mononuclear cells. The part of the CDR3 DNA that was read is TGTGCCAGCTCAGCCATACAGGGTGGTGACCTTGAG. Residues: CASSAIQGGDLE. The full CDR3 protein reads CASSAIQGGDLEQFF.